Below are 25 T cell receptor beta chains sequenced from a single sample in a study of graft-versus-host responses after intestinal transplantation. Antigen specificity for these receptors is unknown. Method: immunoSEQ multiplex PCR; TCRdb's copy keeps in-frame clones and lacks some. The sample has 39,000 or so clones; approximately 93% are singletons. The specimen was unstimulated CD8+ T cells sorted from spleen or lymph node cells, collected before transplant. Receptor source: a human donor who was the organ donor for an intestinal transplant.

The V gene is TRBV4-3, the J gene TRBJ1-2; D call uncertain. This CDR3 has 17 residues. V lost 0 bases, J lost 3 bases, and 17 bases lay in between. The V gene's germline CDR1 is LGHNA and CDR2 YSLEER. The CDR3 nucleotides are TGCGCCAGCAGCCAAGAACGTGCTGTGAGTTCTTACTATGGCTACACCTTC. Amino acid sequence: CASSQERAVSSYYGYTF.

This clone has only one observation. The chain links TRBV9 to TRBJ2-3, with a tentative D call TRBD2 (6 bases). Germline V gene lookup returns CDR1 SGDLS and CDR2 YYNGEE. V gave up 1 base and J gave up 2 bases, with 14 bases separating them. This CDR3 has 16 residues. The CDR3 nucleotides are TGTGCCAGCAGCGTACGCGGGAAAAGAACCACAGATACGCAGTATTTT. Translating gives CASSVRGKRTTDTQYF.

The chain has TRBV4-1 and TRBJ1-3; D perhaps matches TRBD1 (5 bases). Germline values: CDR1 MGHRA, CDR2 YSYEKL. V was pared by 4 bases and J by 2 bases, with 15 bases between. The CDR3 loop spans 16 amino acids. CDR3 DNA sequence: TGCGCCAGCAGCCGTCTGGACACGGGCGCTGGAAACACCATATATTTT. Encoded protein: CASSRLDTGAGNTIYF.

This chain uses TRBV28 with TRBJ2-7; D is undetermined. CDR3 length: 11 residues. V was clipped by 6 bases and J by 4 bases, with 7 bases between them. In germline, CDR1 is MDHEN, CDR2 SYDVKM. CDR3 protein: CASRGLYEQYF. The CDR3 DNA reads TGTGCCAGCAGGGGCCTTTACGAGCAGTACTTC.

The rearrangement uses TRBV11-2 and TRBJ2-1, with D possibly being TRBD1 or TRBD2 (6 bases each). CDR3 length equals 17 residues. The ends were cut back, 3 bases at V and 5 bases at J, with 20 bases in the middle. In germline, CDR1 is SGHAT, CDR2 FQNNGV. The CDR3 bases are TGTGCCAGCAGCTTGCCCCGGGGGCGGGATAAGGACAATGAGCAGTTCTTC. Residues: CASSLPRGRDKDNEQFF. The full variable domain, rest sourced from reference TRBV11-2 and TRBJ2-1, is EAGVAQSPRYKIIEKRQSVAFWCNPISGHATLYWYQQILGQGPKLLIQFQNNGVVDDSQLPKDRFSAERLKGVDSTLKIQPAKLEDSAVYLCASSLPRGRDKDNEQFFGPGTRLTVL.

V usage is TRBV4-1 and J usage is TRBJ1-4; a possible D gene is TRBD1 (6 bases). The V gene's germline CDR1 is MGHRA and CDR2 YSYEKL. V was cut by 5 bases and J by 8 bases, with 12 bases left in between. The CDR3 spans 13 residues. The CDR3 DNA follows: TGCGCCAGCAGCAGCCGGGACACCGAAAAACTGTTTTTT. Its protein product is CASSSRDTEKLFF.

This chain connects TRBV30 to TRBJ1-1; D remains ambiguous. CDR1 and CDR2 (germline): GTSNPN, SVGIG (reference sequence). Trimming took 5 bases from V and 2 from J, leaving 12 bases between them. The CDR3 is made up of 13 amino acids. The CDR3 DNA reads as TGTGCCTGGTTGGGTTTTCCTAACACTGAAGCTTTCTTT. Translating gives CAWLGFPNTEAFF.

The V gene is TRBV27, the J gene TRBJ2-3; TRBD2 aligns across 8 bases. The CDR3 consists of 15 residues. The ends lost 4 bases at V and 4 bases at J; junction bases unmatched: 7. Germline V lookup: CDR1 MNHEY, CDR2 SMNVEV (reference sequence). The CDR3 nucleotides read TGTGCCAGCAGTTCGGGAGGGAGGTTCGCAGATACGCAGTATTTT. This codes for CASSSGGRFADTQYF.

The chain employs TRBV15 and TRBJ1-4; D call uncertain. V shed 1 base and J shed 7 bases, with 7 bases lying between them. Germline CDR1 LNHNV, CDR2 YYDKDF (reference sequence). This CDR3 region has 13 residues. This CDR3 reads CATSRVPLEKLFF. DNA of the CDR3: TGTGCCACCAGCAGAGTCCCCCTTGAAAAACTGTTTTTT.

A note on this clone: The same CDR3 also results from other DNA sequences found in this sample. The CDR3 region is CASSLVAGGTRYNEQFF. The DNA for the CDR3 is TGTGCCAGCAGTCTGGTAGCGGGAGGGACGCGGTACAATGAGCAGTTCTTC. This rearrangement joins TRBV28 to TRBJ2-1; 11 bases match TRBD2. Germline CDR1 MDHEN, CDR2 SYDVKM. The CDR3 is made up of 17 amino acids. The trim removed 5 bases at V and 4 bases at J, leaving 10 bases unmatched.

This chain connects TRBV29-1 to TRBJ1-1, with a tentative D call TRBD1 (6 bases). The germline V gene encodes CDR1 SQVTM and CDR2 ANQGSEA. Trimming took 7 bases from V and 1 from J, leaving 16 bases between them. The CDR3 totals 14 residues. CDR3 sequence: CSARVLGANTEAFF. DNA of the CDR3: TGCAGCGCCCGGGTTCTGGGGGCGAACACTGAAGCTTTCTTT.

This chain connects TRBV29-1 to TRBJ2-1, with 7 positions matching TRBD2. The ends lost 5 bases at V and 8 bases at J; junction bases unmatched: 15. CDR1 is SQVTM, CDR2 ANQGSEA, per germline. This CDR3 has 15 residues. CDR3 region: CSVSPLSGEAYEQFF. The CDR3 DNA follows: TGCAGCGTTTCCCCGCTCAGCGGGGAGGCCTATGAGCAGTTCTTC.

The rearrangement joins TRBV11-2 to TRBJ2-7, with 7 bases aligning to TRBD1. With 5 bases clipped from V and 7 bases from J, the junction kept 17 bases outside the gene matches. Germline CDR1 is SGHAT and CDR2 is FQNNGV. This CDR3 is 16 amino acids long. In nucleotides, the CDR3 is TGTGCCAGCAGCCCCTTTCCGGGACAGTCCTCTTGGGAGCAGTACTTC. This encodes CASSPFPGQSSWEQYF. Full variable domain (missing parts from reference TRBV11-2 and TRBJ2-7): EAGVAQSPRYKIIEKRQSVAFWCNPISGHATLYWYQQILGQGPKLLIQFQNNGVVDDSQLPKDRFSAERLKGVDSTLKIQPAKLEDSAVYLCASSPFPGQSSWEQYFGPGTRLTVT.

The rearrangement links TRBV10-3 to TRBJ2-2; 12 nucleotides align to TRBD2. Germline CDR1 ENHRY, CDR2 SYGVKD. V trimming: 2 bases; J trimming: 2 bases; junction bases outside the gene matches: 12. This CDR3 spans 20 amino acids. The CDR3 is CAISELASGRAVRNTGELFF. The DNA for the CDR3 is TGTGCCATCAGTGAGCTCGCTAGCGGGAGGGCCGTAAGAAACACCGGGGAGCTGTTTTTT.

The chain couples TRBV29-1 to TRBJ2-5; no definite D call. Trimming shortened V by 4 bases and J by 5 bases, and 8 bases separated the two germline ends. CDR1 is SQVTM, CDR2 ANQGSEA, per germline. This CDR3 is 11 amino acids long. CDR3 protein: CSVGARETQYF. In DNA, the CDR3 is TGCAGCGTTGGCGCCAGGGAGACCCAGTACTTC.

This chain links TRBV7-8 with TRBJ2-7, with TRBD2 matching over 14 bases. V lost 8 bases to trimming and J lost 0 bases; unmatched junction nucleotides: 0. Germline V gene data show CDR1 as SGHVS and CDR2 as FQNEAQ. The CDR3 sequence is 14 residues long. For the CDR3, the DNA is TGTGCCAGCGGACTAGCGGGAGGCTCCTACGAGCAGTACTTC. Amino acids: CASGLAGGSYEQYF.

The chain carries TRBV28 and TRBJ2-7; D tentatively fits TRBD1 or TRBD2 (5 bases each). The V and J ends lost 2 bases and 6 bases respectively, with 17 bases between them. Germline loops: CDR1 MDHEN, CDR2 SYDVKM. CDR3 length: 15 amino acids. Here the CDR3 DNA reads TGTGCCAGCAGTTTAGATCGGGACGGGTTAGGCGAGCAGTACTTC. Its protein product is CASSLDRDGLGEQYF.

This clone was recorded only once. J is TRBJ2-1 and V is TRBV5-6, with a weak D call TRBD2 (5 bases). The CDR3 spans 18 residues. Trimming removed 0 bases from V and 0 bases from J, with 16 bases in between. Germline CDR1 and CDR2: SGHDT and YYEEEE. DNA for the CDR3: TGTGCCAGCAGCTTGGGCCAGCGGCCCTACCTCTCCTACAATGAGCAGTTCTTC. Its translation is CASSLGQRPYLSYNEQFF.

This clone was seen a single time. The V call is TRBV10-2, the J call TRBJ2-1, with a possible D match to TRBD2 (6 bases). With 6 bases removed from V and 2 bases from J, the gap between germline ends came to 17 bases. Germline lookup yields CDR1 WSHSY and CDR2 SAAADI. The CDR3 runs 16 residues. The CDR3 protein is CASSEPWGGAYNEQFF. CDR3 DNA: TGCGCCAGCAGCGAACCCTGGGGCGGGGCCTACAATGAGCAGTTCTTC.

This rearrangement joins TRBV6-1 to TRBJ1-2; 10 bases align to TRBD1. V lost 2 bases and J lost 4; bases outside the gene matches: 7. In germline, CDR1 is MNHNS, CDR2 SASEGT. This CDR3 is built from 16 residues. CDR3 bases: TGTGCCAGCAGTGAATATGTGACAGGGGGCTTCTATGGCTACACCTTC. This codes for CASSEYVTGGFYGYTF.

The chain employs TRBV5-6 and TRBJ2-7; 7 nucleotides line up with TRBD2. Germline values: CDR1 SGHDT, CDR2 YYEEEE. Trimming removed 3 bases from V and 3 bases from J; junction bases left unmatched: 6. The CDR3 is 14 residues long. In nucleotides, the CDR3 is TGTGCCAGCAGCTCGGGGAGGGGAATCTACGAGCAGTACTTC. Encoded protein: CASSSGRGIYEQYF.

For this clone: The junction departs from germline at one end; a sequencing error may be responsible. V is TRBV28 and J is TRBJ2-1; 10 bases align to TRBD2. The CDR3 contains 15 residues. The germline V gene has CDR1 MDHEN and CDR2 SYDVKM. The CDR3 here is CASWSGRASDNEQFF. Here the CDR3 DNA reads TGTGCCAGCTGGAGCGGGAGGGCCTCCGACAATGAGCAGTTCTTC.

The rearrangement uses TRBV28 and TRBJ1-6, with D hard to call. The CDR3 sequence is 15 residues long. Germline V gene data show CDR1 as MDHEN and CDR2 as SYDVKM. The V and J ends lost 3 bases and 5 bases respectively, with 11 bases between them. The CDR3: CASSLVVGHNSPLHF. DNA of the CDR3: TGTGCCAGCAGTTTGGTGGTCGGGCATAATTCACCCCTCCACTTT.

This chain uses TRBV27 with TRBJ2-1, with 11 nucleotides matching TRBD1. The CDR3 covers 16 residues. J lost 7 bases, V lost 3 bases, and 8 bases had no gene match. Germline CDR1 MNHEY, CDR2 SMNVEV (reference sequence). The CDR3 spells CASSFLGQGAGNEQFF. The CDR3 DNA reads as TGTGCCAGCAGTTTCTTAGGACAGGGGGCCGGGAATGAGCAGTTCTTC.

This clone has just one count. V is TRBV7-3 and J is TRBJ2-1; 9 bases map to TRBD2. This CDR3 is 18 amino acids long. Looked up from germline, CDR1 is SGHTA and CDR2 is FQGTGA. The V and J ends lost 0 bases and 8 bases, in that order; junction bases with no gene match: 14. In nucleotides, the CDR3 is TGTGCCAGCAGCTTAACAGGGGTGACGTTAGCGGGAGACTATGAGCAGTTCTTC. It encodes CASSLTGVTLAGDYEQFF.